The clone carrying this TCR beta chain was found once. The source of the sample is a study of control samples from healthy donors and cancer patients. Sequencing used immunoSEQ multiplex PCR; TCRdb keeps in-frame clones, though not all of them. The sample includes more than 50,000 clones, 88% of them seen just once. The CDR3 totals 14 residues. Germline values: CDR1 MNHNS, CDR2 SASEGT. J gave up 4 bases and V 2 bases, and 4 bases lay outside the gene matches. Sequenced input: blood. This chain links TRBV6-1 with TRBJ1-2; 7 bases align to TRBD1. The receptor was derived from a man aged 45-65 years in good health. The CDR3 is CASSESGQAYGYTF. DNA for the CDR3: TGTGCCAGCAGTGAATCCGGACAGGCCTATGGCTACACCTTC.